The 4 T cell receptor beta chains reported below all come from one sample, sequenced in a study of early T cells in non-severe SARS-CoV-2 infection. TCRdb analysed the 5' RACE reads with MiXCR anew, one entry per CDR3 protein. The data show under 30,000 distinct CDR3 sequences, around 6% seen once. Material: whole blood. These receptors originate from an adult who was a healthcare worker with PCR-confirmed SARS-CoV-2 infection or an uninfected control (not recorded which).

This clonotype came up a few times. The chain has TRBV4-2 and TRBJ1-1; 10 bases match TRBD1. CDR3 size: 20 residues. V gave up 2 bases and J gave up 1 base; unmatched junction bases: 16. Germline lookup yields CDR1 LGHNA and CDR2 YNFKEQ. CDR3 region: CASSQPRTPFGTGENTEAFF. Here the CDR3 DNA reads TGTGCCAGCAGCCAACCAAGGACCCCCTTTGGGACAGGGGAGAACACTGAAGCTTTCTTT.

This clonotype has at least ten counts. J is TRBJ1-3 and V is TRBV3-1; D is ambiguous. CDR1 is LGHDT, CDR2 YNNKEL, per germline (reference sequence). V was pared by 1 base and J by 0 bases, with 10 bases between. The CDR3 is 16 residues long. The CDR3 protein is CASSQVFGSSGNTIYF. The CDR3 DNA follows: TGTGCCAGCAGCCAAGTTTTTGGTAGCTCTGGAAACACCATATATTTT.

This clonotype was counted ten times or more. V and J are TRBV29-1 and TRBJ2-5; D unclear. The V end was cut by 4 bases, the J end by 5 bases, with 14 bases between. This CDR3 contains 13 residues. Germline V lookup: CDR1 SQVTM, CDR2 ANQGSEA. The CDR3 here is CSVGAGPSETQYF. DNA of the CDR3: TGCAGCGTTGGGGCCGGGCCCTCGGAGACCCAGTACTTC.

This clonotype appeared many times. This chain joins TRBV11-2 and TRBJ1-1, with D hard to call. Between the trimmed V and J ends, which lost 4 bases and 1 base, there was a span of 16 bases. This CDR3 region has 16 residues. Looked up from germline, CDR1 is SGHAT and CDR2 is FQNNGV. CDR3 amino acids: CASSSWERLQNTEAFF. DNA of the CDR3: TGTGCCAGCAGCTCTTGGGAGAGGCTGCAGAACACTGAAGCTTTCTTT.